This T cell receptor beta chain stems from a study of draining lymph node invasion in breast cancer. Findings and limits, study-wide: It is unknown if Treg conversion is organ-specific or Tregs recirculate between nodes and tumor. Tconvs appeared less clonally expanded than Tregs across all tissues. In only a couple of patients could the tumor top-100 clones be tracked. Some of the 100 largest tumor clones were found in nodes.

Memory regulatory T cells were sorted as CD4+ CD45RA- CD25high cells. Of note for this clonotype: What it binds is not known.

J was trimmed by 2 bases and V by 3 bases; bases with no gene match: 5. The CDR3 contains 14 residues. The germline V gene has CDR1 DFQATT and CDR2 SNEGSKA (reference sequence). In TCRdb, the bulk RNA-seq reads were re-called with MiXCR into one record per CDR3 protein. Of 1,000 to 1,500 distinct CDR3 sequences listed, under 75% are singletons. The chain has TRBV20-1 and TRBJ2-3; TRBD2 aligns across 7 bases. The specimen sequenced was sorted memory Tregs from a lymph node. This receptor was obtained from a female donor with luminal breast cancer. The CDR3 loop reads CSASLADTTDTQYF. DNA for the CDR3: TGCAGTGCTAGCCTAGCGGATACCACAGATACGCAGTATTTT.